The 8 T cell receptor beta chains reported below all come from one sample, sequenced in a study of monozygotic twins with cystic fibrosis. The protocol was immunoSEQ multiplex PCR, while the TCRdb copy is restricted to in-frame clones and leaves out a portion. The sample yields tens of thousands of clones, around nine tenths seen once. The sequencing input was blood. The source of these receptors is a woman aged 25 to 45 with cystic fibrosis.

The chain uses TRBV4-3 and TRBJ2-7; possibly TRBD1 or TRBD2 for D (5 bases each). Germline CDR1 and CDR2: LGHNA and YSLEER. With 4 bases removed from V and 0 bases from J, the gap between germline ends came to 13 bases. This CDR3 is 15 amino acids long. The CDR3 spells CASSPGRLSSYEQYF. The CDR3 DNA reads TGCGCCAGCAGCCCGGGACGGTTGAGCTCCTACGAGCAGTACTTC.

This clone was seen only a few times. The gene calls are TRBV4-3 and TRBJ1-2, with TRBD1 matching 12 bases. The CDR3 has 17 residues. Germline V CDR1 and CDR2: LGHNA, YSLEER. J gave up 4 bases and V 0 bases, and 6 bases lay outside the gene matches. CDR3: CASSQDRGQGAIYGYTF. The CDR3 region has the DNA TGCGCCAGCAGCCAAGATCGGGGACAGGGGGCTATCTATGGCTACACCTTC.

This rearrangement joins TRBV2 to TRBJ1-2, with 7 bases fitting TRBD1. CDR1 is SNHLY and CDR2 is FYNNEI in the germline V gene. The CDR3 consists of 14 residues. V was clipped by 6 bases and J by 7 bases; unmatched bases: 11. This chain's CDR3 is CASRLGGAGTGYTF. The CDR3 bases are TGTGCCAGCAGGTTAGGGGGCGCTGGGACTGGCTACACCTTC.

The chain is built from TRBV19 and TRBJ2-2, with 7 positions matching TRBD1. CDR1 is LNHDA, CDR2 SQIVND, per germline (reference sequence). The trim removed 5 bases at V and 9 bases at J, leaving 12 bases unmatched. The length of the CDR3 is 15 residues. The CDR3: CASSPSADRRRELFF. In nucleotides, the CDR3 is TGTGCCAGTAGTCCGTCCGCGGACAGGCGACGGGAGCTGTTTTTT.

CDR3 protein: CASSQESGYGYTF. CDR3 DNA sequence: TGCGCCAGCAGCCAAGAGTCAGGGTATGGCTACACCTTC. V is TRBV4-1 and J is TRBJ1-2, with a possible D match to TRBD1 (5 bases). The CDR3 has 13 residues. Germline CDR1 MGHRA, CDR2 YSYEKL. Trimming left V 0 bases short and J 5 bases short, with 7 bases between.

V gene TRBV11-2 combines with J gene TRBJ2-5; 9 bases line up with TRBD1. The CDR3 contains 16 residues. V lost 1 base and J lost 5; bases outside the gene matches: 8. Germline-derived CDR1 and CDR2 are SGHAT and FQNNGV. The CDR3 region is CASSLGRTGGLETQYF. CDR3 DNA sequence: TGTGCCAGCAGCTTAGGACGAACAGGGGGCTTGGAGACCCAGTACTTC.

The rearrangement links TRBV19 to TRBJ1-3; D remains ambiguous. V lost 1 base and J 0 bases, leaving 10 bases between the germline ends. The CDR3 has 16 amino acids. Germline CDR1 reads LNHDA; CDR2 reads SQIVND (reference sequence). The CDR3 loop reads CASSIGRTSSGNTIYF. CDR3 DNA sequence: TGTGCCAGTAGTATAGGACGGACGTCCTCTGGAAACACCATATATTTT. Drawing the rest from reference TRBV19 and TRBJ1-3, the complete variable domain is DGGITQSPKYLFRKEGQNVTLSCEQNLNHDAMYWYRQDPGQGLRLIYYSQIVNDFQKGDIAEGYSVSREKKESFPLTVTSAQKNPTAFYLCASSIGRTSSGNTIYFGEGSWLTVV.

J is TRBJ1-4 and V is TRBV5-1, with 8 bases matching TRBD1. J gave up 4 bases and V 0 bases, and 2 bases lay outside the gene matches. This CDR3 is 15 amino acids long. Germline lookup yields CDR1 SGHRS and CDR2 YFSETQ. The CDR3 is CASSLVTGGNEKLFF. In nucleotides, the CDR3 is TGCGCCAGCAGCTTGGTCACAGGGGGTAATGAAAAACTGTTTTTT. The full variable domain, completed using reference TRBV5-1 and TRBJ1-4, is KAGVTQTPRYLIKTRGQQVTLSCSPISGHRSVSWYQQTPGQGLQFLFEYFSETQRNKGNFPGRFSGRQFSNSRSEMNVSTLELGDSALYLCASSLVTGGNEKLFFGSGTQLSVL.